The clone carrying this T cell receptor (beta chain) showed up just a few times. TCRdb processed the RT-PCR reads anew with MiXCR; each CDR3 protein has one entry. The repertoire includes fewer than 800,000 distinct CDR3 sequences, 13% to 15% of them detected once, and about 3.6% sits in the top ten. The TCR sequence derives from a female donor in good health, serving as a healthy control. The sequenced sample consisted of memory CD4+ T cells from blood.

CDR3 amino acids: CAGGITEAFF. DNA of the CDR3: TGTGCCGGGGGCATCACTGAAGCTTTCTTT. The V and J genes are TRBV7-2 and TRBJ1-1, with a weak D call TRBD1 (6 bases). CDR1 is SGHTA, CDR2 FQGNSA, per germline. With 11 bases removed from V and 4 bases from J, the gap between germline ends came to 8 bases. This CDR3 is 10 amino acids long.